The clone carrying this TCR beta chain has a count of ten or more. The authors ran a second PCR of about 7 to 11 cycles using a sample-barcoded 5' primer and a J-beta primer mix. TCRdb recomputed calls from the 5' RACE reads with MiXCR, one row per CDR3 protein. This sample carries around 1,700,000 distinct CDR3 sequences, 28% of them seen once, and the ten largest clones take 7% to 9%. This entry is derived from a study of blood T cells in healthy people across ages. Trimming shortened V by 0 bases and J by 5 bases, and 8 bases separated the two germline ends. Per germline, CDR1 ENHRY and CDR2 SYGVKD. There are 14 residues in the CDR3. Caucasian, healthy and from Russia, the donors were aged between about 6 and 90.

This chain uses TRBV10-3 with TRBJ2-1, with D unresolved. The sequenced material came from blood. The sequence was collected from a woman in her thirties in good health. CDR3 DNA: TGTGCCATCAGTGAGTCGACTGGGAACAATGAGCAGTTCTTC. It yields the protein CAISESTGNNEQFF.